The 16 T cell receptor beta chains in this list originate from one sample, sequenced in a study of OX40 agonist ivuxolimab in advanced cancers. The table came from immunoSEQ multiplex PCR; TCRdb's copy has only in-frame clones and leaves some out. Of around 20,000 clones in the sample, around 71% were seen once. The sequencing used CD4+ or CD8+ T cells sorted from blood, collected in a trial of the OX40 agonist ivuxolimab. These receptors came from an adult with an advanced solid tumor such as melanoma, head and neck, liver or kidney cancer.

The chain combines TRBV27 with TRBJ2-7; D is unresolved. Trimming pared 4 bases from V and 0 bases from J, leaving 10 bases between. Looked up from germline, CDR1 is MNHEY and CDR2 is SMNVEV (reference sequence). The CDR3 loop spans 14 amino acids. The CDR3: CASSSTLLSYEQYF. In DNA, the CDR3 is TGTGCCAGCAGTTCGACACTACTCTCCTACGAGCAGTACTTC.

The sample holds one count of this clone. This CDR3 reads CASSSLGDRNRGNTIYF. The CDR3 DNA reads TGTGCCAGCAGCTCTTTGGGCGATCGGAATCGTGGAAACACCATATATTTT. The gene calls are TRBV11-1 and TRBJ1-3, with D unresolved. From germline, CDR1 is SGHAT and CDR2 FQDESV (reference sequence). The CDR3 contains 17 residues. V lost 4 bases and J lost 3, with 19 bases in between. Drawing the rest from reference TRBV11-1 and TRBJ1-3, the complete variable domain is EAEVAQSPRYKITEKSQAVAFWCDPISGHATLYWYRQILGQGPELLVQFQDESVVDDSQLPKDRFSAERLKGVDSTLKIQPAELGDSAMYLCASSSLGDRNRGNTIYFGEGSWLTVV.

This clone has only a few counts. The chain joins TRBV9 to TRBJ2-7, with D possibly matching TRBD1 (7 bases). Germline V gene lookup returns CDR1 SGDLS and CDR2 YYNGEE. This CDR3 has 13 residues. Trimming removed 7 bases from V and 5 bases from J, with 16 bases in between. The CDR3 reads CASAGTGENEQYF. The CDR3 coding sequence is TGTGCCAGCGCGGGAACAGGGGAAAACGAGCAGTACTTC.

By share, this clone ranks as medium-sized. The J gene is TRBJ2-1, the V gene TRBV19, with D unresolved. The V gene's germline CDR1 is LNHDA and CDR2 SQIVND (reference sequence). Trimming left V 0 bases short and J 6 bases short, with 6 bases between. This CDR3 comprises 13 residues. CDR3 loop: CASSIDLGNEQFF. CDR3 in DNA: TGTGCCAGTAGTATAGATCTGGGCAATGAGCAGTTCTTC. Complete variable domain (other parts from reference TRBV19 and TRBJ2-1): DGGITQSPKYLFRKEGQNVTLSCEQNLNHDAMYWYRQDPGQGLRLIYYSQIVNDFQKGDIAEGYSVSREKKESFPLTVTSAQKNPTAFYLCASSIDLGNEQFFGPGTRLTVL.

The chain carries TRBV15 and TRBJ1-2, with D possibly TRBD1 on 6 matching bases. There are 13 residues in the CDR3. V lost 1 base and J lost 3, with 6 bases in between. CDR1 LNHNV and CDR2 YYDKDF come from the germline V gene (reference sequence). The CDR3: CATSRAGDYGYTF. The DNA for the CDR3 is TGTGCCACCAGCAGAGCAGGGGACTATGGCTACACCTTC.

The CDR3 reads CASSSGQVQETQYF. The CDR3 coding sequence is TGTGCCAGCAGCTCGGGACAGGTCCAAGAGACCCAGTACTTC. This sequence joins TRBV7-3 and TRBJ2-5; TRBD1 aligns across 8 bases. The CDR3 loop spans 14 amino acids. V shed 4 bases, J shed 1 base, and the junction held 2 bases outside the gene matches. Germline CDR1 is SGHTA and CDR2 is FQGTGA.

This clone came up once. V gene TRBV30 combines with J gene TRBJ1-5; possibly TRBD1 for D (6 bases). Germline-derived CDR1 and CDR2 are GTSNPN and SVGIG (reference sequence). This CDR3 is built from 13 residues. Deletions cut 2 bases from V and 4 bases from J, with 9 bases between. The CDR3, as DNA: TGTGCCTGGAGTACGGACAGAAATCAGCCCCAGCATTTT. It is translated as CAWSTDRNQPQHF. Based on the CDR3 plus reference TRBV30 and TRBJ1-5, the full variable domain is SQTIHQWPATLVQPVGSPLSLECTVEGTSNPNLYWYRQAAGRGLQLLFYSVGIGQISSEVPQNLSASRPQDRQFILSSKKLLLSDSGFYLCAWSTDRNQPQHFGDGTRLSIL.

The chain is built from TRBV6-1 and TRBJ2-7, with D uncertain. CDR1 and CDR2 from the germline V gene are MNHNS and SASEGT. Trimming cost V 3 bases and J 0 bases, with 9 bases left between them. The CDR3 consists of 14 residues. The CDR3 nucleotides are TGTGCCAGCAGTGAGATCAGCAGCTCCTACGAGCAGTACTTC. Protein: CASSEISSSYEQYF.

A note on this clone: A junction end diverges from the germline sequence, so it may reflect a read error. Here the CDR3 DNA reads TGTGCCAGCAGCCCCCCCGCGGTTCTAGCGGCCACAGGTACGCAGTATTTT. It codes for CASSPPAVLAATGTQYF. This rearrangement joins TRBV7-6 to TRBJ2-3; 7 nucleotides line up with TRBD2. The CDR3 loop spans 17 amino acids. The germline gives CDR1 SGHVS, CDR2 FNYEAQ.

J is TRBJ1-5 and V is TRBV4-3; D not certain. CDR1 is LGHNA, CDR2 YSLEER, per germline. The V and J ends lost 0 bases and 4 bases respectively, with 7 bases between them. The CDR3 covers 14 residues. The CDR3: CASSQDLGNQPQHF. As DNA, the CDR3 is TGCGCCAGCAGCCAAGATCTCGGGAATCAGCCCCAGCATTTT.

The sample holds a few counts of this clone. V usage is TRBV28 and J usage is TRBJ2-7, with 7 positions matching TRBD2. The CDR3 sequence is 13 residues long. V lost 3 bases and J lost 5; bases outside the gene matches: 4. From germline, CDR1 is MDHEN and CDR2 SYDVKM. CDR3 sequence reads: CASSLGGENEQYF. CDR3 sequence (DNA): TGTGCCAGCAGTTTGGGAGGGGAGAACGAGCAGTACTTC.

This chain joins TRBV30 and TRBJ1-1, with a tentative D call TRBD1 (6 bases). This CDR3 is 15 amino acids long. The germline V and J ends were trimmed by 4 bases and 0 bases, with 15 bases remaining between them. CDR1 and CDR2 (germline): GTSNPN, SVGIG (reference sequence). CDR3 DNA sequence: TGTGCCTGGAAAACCCGGGACATCATGAACACTGAAGCTTTCTTT. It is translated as CAWKTRDIMNTEAFF.

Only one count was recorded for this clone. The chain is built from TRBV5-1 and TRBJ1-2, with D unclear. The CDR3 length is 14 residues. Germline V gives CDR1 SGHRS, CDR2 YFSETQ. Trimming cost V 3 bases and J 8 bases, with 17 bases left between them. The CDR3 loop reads CASSSRPDGRGYTF. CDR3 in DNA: TGCGCCAGCAGCTCTCGACCAGATGGTCGGGGCTACACCTTC.

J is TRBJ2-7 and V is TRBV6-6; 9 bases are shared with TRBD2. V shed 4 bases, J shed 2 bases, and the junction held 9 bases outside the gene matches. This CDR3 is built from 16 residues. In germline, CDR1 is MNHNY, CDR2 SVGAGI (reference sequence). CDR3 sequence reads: CASSSRLAEQAYEQYF. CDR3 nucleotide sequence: TGTGCCAGCAGTTCCCGACTAGCGGAACAGGCCTACGAGCAGTACTTC.

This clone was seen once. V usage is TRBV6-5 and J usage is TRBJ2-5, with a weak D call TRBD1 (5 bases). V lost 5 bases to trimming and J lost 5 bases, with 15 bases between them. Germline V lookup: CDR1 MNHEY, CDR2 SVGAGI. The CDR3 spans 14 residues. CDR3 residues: CASSGAPSGETQYF. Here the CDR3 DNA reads TGTGCCAGCAGTGGGGCCCCGAGTGGGGAGACCCAGTACTTC.

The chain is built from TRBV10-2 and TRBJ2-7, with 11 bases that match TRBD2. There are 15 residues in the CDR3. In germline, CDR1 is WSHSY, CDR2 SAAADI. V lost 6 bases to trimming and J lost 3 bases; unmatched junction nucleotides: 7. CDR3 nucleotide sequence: TGCGCCAGCAGCCCCCTAGCGGGAGGCATCTACGAGCAGTACTTC. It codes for CASSPLAGGIYEQYF.